This TCR beta chain was captured in a study of CD8 T cells in ankylosing spondylitis. Whole-study findings and limits: Seemingly distinctive of ankylosing spondylitis blood was a TCR beta motif formed by eight highly homologous variants. Clones that were linked to disease were CD8+ and were relatively rare in peripheral blood.

Molecular-barcoded quantitative 5'-RACE produced these TCR beta libraries. MiXCR was run by TCRdb on the 5' RACE reads, yielding one entry per CDR3 protein. The table lists fewer than 450,000 distinct CDR3 sequences, roughly a sixth of them singletons. On this clonotype: The antigen is not known.

CDR3 length: 10 residues. The germline V gene encodes CDR1 MNHNS and CDR2 SASEGT. Trimming shortened V by 9 bases and J by 4 bases, and 6 bases separated the two germline ends. The chain couples TRBV6-1 to TRBJ1-2; D is unresolved. Sequenced input: blood, either unsorted or a sorted T cell fraction (not recorded which). The clonotype was recovered from a male donor with ankylosing spondylitis. The CDR3 coding sequence is TGTGCCAGTCAAACCTATGGCTACACCTTC. It encodes CASQTYGYTF.